This T cell receptor (beta chain) was sequenced during a study of long-term antiretroviral therapy in people with HIV. At survey level, the immunoSEQ assay was run in its v3.0 version. Libraries were prepared by immunoSEQ multiplex PCR; TCRdb keeps only in-frame clonotypes and omits some of them. The sample lists under 15,000 clones, about 88% occurring once. General study results and limits: Clones that expanded before ART (that is, prior to treatment) dominated the repertoire at all time points. Subsequent to ART, diversity was augmented yet persisted below that of transplant donor controls.

V was clipped by 3 bases and J by 5 bases, with 16 bases between them. Germline V gene lookup returns CDR1 MGHRA and CDR2 YSYEKL. The CDR3 runs 15 residues. In each sample, roughly 1-10 million cryopreserved PBMC were present before DNA extraction. On this clone itself: Its antigen is unidentified.

V and J are TRBV4-1 and TRBJ1-2, with unresolved D. The sample in question was unsorted PBMCs, obtained 2.1 years after starting antiretroviral therapy. The TCR comes from a woman aged 40 to 50 with HIV. CDR3 DNA sequence: TGCGCCAGCAGCCACACCAGCTCAGAGGTGTATGGCTACACCTTC. It specifies CASSHTSSEVYGYTF.